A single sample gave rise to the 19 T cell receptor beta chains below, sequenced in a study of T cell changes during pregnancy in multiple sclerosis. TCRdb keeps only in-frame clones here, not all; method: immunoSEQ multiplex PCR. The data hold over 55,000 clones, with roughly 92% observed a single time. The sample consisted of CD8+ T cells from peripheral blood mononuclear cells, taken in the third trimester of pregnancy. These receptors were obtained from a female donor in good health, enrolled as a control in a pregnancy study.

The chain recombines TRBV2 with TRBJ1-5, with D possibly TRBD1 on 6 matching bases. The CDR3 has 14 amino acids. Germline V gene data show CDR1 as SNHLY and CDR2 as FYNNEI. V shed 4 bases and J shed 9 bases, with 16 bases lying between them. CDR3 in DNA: TGTGCCAGCAGTGCTCCAGGGGCCGCAGGGCCCCAGCATTTT. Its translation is CASSAPGAAGPQHF.

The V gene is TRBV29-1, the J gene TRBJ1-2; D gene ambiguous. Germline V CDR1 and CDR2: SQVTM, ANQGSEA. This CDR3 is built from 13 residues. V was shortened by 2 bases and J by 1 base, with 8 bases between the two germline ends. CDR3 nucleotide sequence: TGCAGCGTTGAACTTGAGCTTAACTATGGCTACACCTTC. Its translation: CSVELELNYGYTF.

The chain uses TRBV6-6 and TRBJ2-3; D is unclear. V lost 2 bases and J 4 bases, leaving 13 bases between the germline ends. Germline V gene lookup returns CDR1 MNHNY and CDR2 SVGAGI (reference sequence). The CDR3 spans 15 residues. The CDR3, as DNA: TGTGCCAGCAGTTACCTCCTCTTGGGCGCAGATACGCAGTATTTT. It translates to CASSYLLLGADTQYF.

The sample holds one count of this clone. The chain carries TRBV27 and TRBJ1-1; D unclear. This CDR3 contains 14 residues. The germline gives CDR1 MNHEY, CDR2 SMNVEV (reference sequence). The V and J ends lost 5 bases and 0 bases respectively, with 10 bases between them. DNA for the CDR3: TGTGCCAGCAGTCTAGGTGACGTGAACACTGAAGCTTTCTTT. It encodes CASSLGDVNTEAFF.

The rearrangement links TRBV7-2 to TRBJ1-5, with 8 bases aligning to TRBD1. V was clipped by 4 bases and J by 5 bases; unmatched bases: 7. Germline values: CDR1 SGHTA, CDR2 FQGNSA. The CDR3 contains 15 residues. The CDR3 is CASSSYRGNDQPQHF. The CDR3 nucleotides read TGTGCCAGCAGCTCATACAGGGGGAACGATCAGCCCCAGCATTTT.

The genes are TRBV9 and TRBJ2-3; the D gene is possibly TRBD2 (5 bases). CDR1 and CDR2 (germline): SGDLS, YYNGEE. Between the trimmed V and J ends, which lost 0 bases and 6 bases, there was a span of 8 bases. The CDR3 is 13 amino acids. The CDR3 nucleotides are TGTGCCAGCAGCGTAGTGTCGGGGGATACGCAGTATTTT. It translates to CASSVVSGDTQYF.

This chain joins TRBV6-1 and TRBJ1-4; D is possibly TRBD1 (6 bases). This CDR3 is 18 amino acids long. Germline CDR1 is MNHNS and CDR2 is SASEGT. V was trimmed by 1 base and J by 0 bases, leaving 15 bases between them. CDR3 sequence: CASSEVRQALATNEKLFF. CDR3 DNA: TGTGCCAGCAGTGAAGTCCGACAGGCGCTTGCAACTAATGAAAAACTGTTTTTT.

The CDR3 nucleotides read TGTGCCAGCAGCTCCTACACAGATACGCAGTATTTT. This translates into CASSSYTDTQYF. The chain joins TRBV7-9 to TRBJ2-3; D remains ambiguous. V was pared by 4 bases and J by 2 bases, with 4 bases between. The CDR3 consists of 12 residues. The germline gives CDR1 SEHNR, CDR2 FQNEAQ (reference sequence).

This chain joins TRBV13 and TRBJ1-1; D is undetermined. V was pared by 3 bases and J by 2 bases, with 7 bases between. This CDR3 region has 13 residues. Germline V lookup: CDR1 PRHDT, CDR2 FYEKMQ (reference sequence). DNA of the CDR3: TGTGCCAGCAGCTTGGCGGATAACACTGAAGCTTTCTTT. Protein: CASSLADNTEAFF.

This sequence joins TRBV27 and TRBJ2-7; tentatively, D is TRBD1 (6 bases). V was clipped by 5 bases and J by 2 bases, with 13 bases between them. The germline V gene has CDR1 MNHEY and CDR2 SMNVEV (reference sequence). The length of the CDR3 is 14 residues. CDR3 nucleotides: TGTGCCAGCAGTCCGGGGACACTCGCCTACGAGCAGTACTTC. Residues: CASSPGTLAYEQYF.

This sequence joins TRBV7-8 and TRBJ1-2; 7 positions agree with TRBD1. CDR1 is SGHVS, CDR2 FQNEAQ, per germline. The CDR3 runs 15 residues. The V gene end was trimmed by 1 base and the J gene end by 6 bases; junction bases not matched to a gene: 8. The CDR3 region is CASSLDGTVNNGYTF. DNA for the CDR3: TGTGCCAGCAGCTTAGACGGGACAGTGAATAATGGCTACACCTTC.

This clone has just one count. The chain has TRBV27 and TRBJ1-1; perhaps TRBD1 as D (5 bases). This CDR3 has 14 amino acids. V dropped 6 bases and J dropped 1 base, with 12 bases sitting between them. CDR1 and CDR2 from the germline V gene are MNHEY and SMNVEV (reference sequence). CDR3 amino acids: CASSLRTQNTEAFF. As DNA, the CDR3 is TGTGCCAGCAGCCTAAGGACACAGAACACTGAAGCTTTCTTT.

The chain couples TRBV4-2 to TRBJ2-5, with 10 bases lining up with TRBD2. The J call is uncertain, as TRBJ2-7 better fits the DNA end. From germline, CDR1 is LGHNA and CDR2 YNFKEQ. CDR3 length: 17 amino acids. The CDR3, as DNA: TGTGCCAGCAGCCAAGAAATTGTAGCGGGGGGTCCCTACGAGCAGTACTTC. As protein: CASSQEIVAGGPYEQYF.

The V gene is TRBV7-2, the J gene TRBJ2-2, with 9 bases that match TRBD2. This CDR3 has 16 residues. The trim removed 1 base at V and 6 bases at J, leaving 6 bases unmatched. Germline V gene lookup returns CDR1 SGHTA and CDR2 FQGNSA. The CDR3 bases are TGTGCCAGCAGCTTAGGTGGCGGGGGGGCCGCCGGGGAGCTGTTTTTT. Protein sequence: CASSLGGGGAAGELFF.

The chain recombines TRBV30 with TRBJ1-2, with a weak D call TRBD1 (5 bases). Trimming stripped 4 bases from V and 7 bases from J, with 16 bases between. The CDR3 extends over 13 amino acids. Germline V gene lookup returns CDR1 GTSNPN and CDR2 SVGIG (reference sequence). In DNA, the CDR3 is TGTGCCTGGATCCCTACCGGGGGAAGTGGCTACACCTTC. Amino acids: CAWIPTGGSGYTF.

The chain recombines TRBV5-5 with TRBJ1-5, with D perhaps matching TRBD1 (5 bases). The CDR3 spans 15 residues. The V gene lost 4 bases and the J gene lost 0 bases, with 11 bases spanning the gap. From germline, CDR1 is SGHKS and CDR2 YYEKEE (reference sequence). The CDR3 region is CASSLAGDSNQPQHF. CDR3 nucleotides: TGTGCCAGCAGCCTGGCGGGGGATAGCAATCAGCCCCAGCATTTT.

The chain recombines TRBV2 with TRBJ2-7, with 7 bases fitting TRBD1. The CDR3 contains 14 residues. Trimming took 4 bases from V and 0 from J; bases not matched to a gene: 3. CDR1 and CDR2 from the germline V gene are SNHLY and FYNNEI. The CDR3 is CASSGRDSSYEQYF. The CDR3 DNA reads TGTGCCAGCAGTGGCCGGGACAGCTCCTACGAGCAGTACTTC.

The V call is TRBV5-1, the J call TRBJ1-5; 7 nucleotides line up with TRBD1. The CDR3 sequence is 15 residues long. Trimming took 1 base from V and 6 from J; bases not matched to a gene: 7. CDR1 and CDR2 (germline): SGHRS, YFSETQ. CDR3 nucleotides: TGCGCCAGCAGCTTGACAGGGGATGGAAGTCAGCCCCAGCATTTT. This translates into CASSLTGDGSQPQHF. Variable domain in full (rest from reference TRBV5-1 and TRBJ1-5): KAGVTQTPRYLIKTRGQQVTLSCSPISGHRSVSWYQQTPGQGLQFLFEYFSETQRNKGNFPGRFSGRQFSNSRSEMNVSTLELGDSALYLCASSLTGDGSQPQHFGDGTRLSIL.

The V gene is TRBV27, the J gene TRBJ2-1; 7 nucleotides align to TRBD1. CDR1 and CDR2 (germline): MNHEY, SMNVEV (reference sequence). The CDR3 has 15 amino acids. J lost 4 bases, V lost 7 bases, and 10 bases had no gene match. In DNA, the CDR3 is TGTGCCAGCACTCCACCGGGACAGCCTTACAATGAGCAGTTCTTC. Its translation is CASTPPGQPYNEQFF.